These T cell receptor beta chains were read from a single sample in a study of T cell responses to AZD1222 COVID-19 vaccine. The method was immunoSEQ multiplex PCR; TCRdb's version includes in-frame clones alone and lacks a portion of them. Of about 150,000 clones in the sample, around 86% were seen once. This specimen consisted of peripheral blood, obtained 28 days after the second AZD1222 dose. Receptors were obtained from an adult who received the AZD1222 COVID-19 vaccine. Both conserved end residues are trimmed from each CDR3. The order of the fields is J gene, clone size, V gene, CDR3 length, CDR3 protein. Size values are once, few and many counts, or a class for expanded clones, and some rows have none.

TRBJ2-1 . TRBV6-5 13 ASSQDGSLVNEQF
TRBJ2-2 . TRBV27 12 ASSLWGGTGELF
TRBJ2-2 . TRBV5-4 13 ASTPSGQNTGELF
TRBJ2-7 once TRBV18 13 ASSPPGQSSYEQY
TRBJ2-7 . TRBV7-2 13 ASSPASGPHHEQY
TRBJ1-2 . TRBV5-1 10 ASSVGSHGYT
TRBJ2-1 . TRBV27 16 ASTLLSLGTSGTNEQF
TRBJ2-1 . TRBV3-1/TRBV3-2 12 AAQARGLSNEQF
TRBJ2-3 . TRBV18 17 ASSPKRQGRLASTDTQY
TRBJ2-5 . TRBV6-2/TRBV6-3 13 ASSYSRGLGETQY
TRBJ2-1 . TRBV12-5 12 ASGLTGGNNEQF
TRBJ1-1 . TRBV4-2 11 ASSPLQSGEAF
TRBJ1-4 . TRBV5-6 10 ASSLRGEKLF
TRBJ1-5 . TRBV9 12 ASSATGGNQPQH
TRBJ1-1 . TRBV5-4 11 ASSLIGVTEAF
TRBJ2-7 . TRBV6-5 13 ASSGRDRSSYEQY
TRBJ1-6 . TRBV4-3 12 ASSQDRGISPLH
TRBJ2-7 once TRBV6-1 12 ASTIGTGTYEQY
TRBJ1-1 . TRBV10-3 9 AIRENTEAF
TRBJ2-7 . TRBV9 13 ASSPRSGSSYEQY
TRBJ1-5 few TRBV9 12 ASSVGGNNQPQH
TRBJ2-2 . TRBV7-3 11 ASSSQYTGELF
TRBJ2-3 . TRBV5-1 12 ASRTGSATDTQY
TRBJ1-5 . TRBV10-3 10 AVGESNQPQH
TRBJ2-1 . TRBV3-1/TRBV3-2 13 ASSLNPSSYNEQF
TRBJ2-4 . TRBV30 14 AWSLGTGGSKNIQY
TRBJ1-2 . TRBV4-3 13 ASSQEGGALEGYT
TRBJ1-1 . TRBV20-1 12 SASLPNTGFEAF
TRBJ2-5 . TRBV7-2 10 ASSPGWETQY
TRBJ1-4 . TRBV7-2 12 ASRLTGGGEKLF
TRBJ2-3 . TRBV7-2 13 ASSLSGTSTDTQY
TRBJ2-7 once TRBV21-1 12 ASSGPGMAYEQY
TRBJ1-3 . TRBV9 15 ASSAHRGARTGNTIY
TRBJ1-4 . TRBV19 12 ASSTGALNEKLF
TRBJ2-1 . TRBV7-2 15 ASSLLASRSSYNEQF
TRBJ1-2 . TRBV7-6 11 ASSREGNYGYT
TRBJ1-6 . TRBV4-3 12 ASSQVVRGSPLH
TRBJ1-1 . TRBV24-1 11 ATSDFAGTGAF
TRBJ2-3 once TRBV5-1 15 ASSLTSGRAGTDTQY
TRBJ2-7 . TRBV7-6 12 ASSLVRARREQY
TRBJ1-5 . TRBV6-5 9 ASRTNQPQH
TRBJ2-7 . TRBV18 12 ASSLGTESSEQY
TRBJ2-5 . TRBV19 12 ASSIQLAKETQY
TRBJ2-1 . TRBV29-1 11 STRNSPIGEQF
TRBJ1-3 . TRBV28 12 ASSLTGSGNTIY
TRBJ2-7 . TRBV28 12 ASRPSGTGNEQY
TRBJ1-2 many TRBV4-3 10 ASRGPTYGYT
TRBJ1-1 . TRBV5-4 14 ASSPPLGGIGTEAF
TRBJ2-1 . TRBV30 11 AWRAVGGNEQF
TRBJ2-1 . TRBV6-1 14 ASSEGPSLSYNEQF